Listed below are T cell receptor beta chains from one sample, sequenced in a study of cytomegalovirus exposure and HLA in healthy donors. Data came from immunoSEQ multiplex PCR; TCRdb stores just in-frame clones and leaves some out. The data hold hundreds of thousands of clones, with approximately 90% observed a single time. Source material: PBMCs. Receptors originate from a young woman in good health and CMV-seronegative. Both conserved end residues are part of each CDR3. D genes are given only for firm matches. The listing skips clone size in some rows; elsewhere it reads once, few, many or a size class.

TRBV6-5,.,.,14,TRBJ1-5,TGTGCCAGCAGGCCTAGTGTGAGCAATCAGCCCCAGCATTTT,CASRPSVSNQPQHF
TRBV7-2,.,.,13,TRBJ2-2,TGTGCCAGCAGCTCTTGGCCTACCGGGGAGCTGTTTTTT,CASSSWPTGELFF
TRBV25-1,.,.,11,TRBJ2-7,TGTGCCAGCAGTGACCTGGAGGAGCAGTACTTC,CASSDLEEQYF
TRBV28,once,TRBD1,15,TRBJ1-2,TGTGCCAGCGCTCGTAAGACAGGGAGATTCCGGGGCTACACCTTC,CASARKTGRFRGYTF
TRBV27,.,.,15,TRBJ2-1,TGTGCCAGCAGTTTAGGGCAGGGTGCCTACAATGAGCAGTTCTTC,CASSLGQGAYNEQFF
TRBV28,.,.,14,TRBJ1-1,TGTGCCAGCAGTTTGGCCAGGGGAAACACTGAAGCTTTCTTT,CASSLARGNTEAFF
TRBV27,.,TRBD1,16,TRBJ2-7,TGTGCCAGCAACAGTCCCGGACAGGGGAGAGTAGACGAGCAGTACTTC,CASNSPGQGRVDEQYF
TRBV6-5,.,.,14,TRBJ2-3,TGTGCCAGCAGTTACCTGACTAGCACAGATACGCAGTATTTT,CASSYLTSTDTQYF
TRBV18,.,.,15,TRBJ2-7,TGTGCCAGCTCACCACCGTCTCAGGGCTCCTACGAGCAGTACTTC,CASSPPSQGSYEQYF
TRBV4-2,once,TRBD2,16,TRBJ2-1,TGTGCCAGCAGCCAAGAGACTAGCGGGGCACACAATGAGCAGTTCTTC,CASSQETSGAHNEQFF
TRBV28,.,.,15,TRBJ1-5,TGTGCCAGCAGTTGGGCACAGGGATTCAATCAGCCCCAGCATTTT,CASSWAQGFNQPQHF
TRBV2,.,.,15,TRBJ2-3,TGTGCCAGCAGCCGGACAGTCGAATGGACAGATACGCAGTATTTT,CASSRTVEWTDTQYF
TRBV10-3,.,TRBD1,13,TRBJ2-5,TGTGCCATCGGGACAGGCCGTCAAGAGACCCAGTACTTC,CAIGTGRQETQYF
TRBV7-2,.,.,15,TRBJ2-5,TGTGCCAGCAGCTTAGCCCGTCCCGGTCGGGAGACCCAGTACTTC,CASSLARPGRETQYF
TRBV29-1,.,TRBD1,13,TRBJ1-1,TGCAGCGCCAACAGGGGCCAAAGAGGTGAAGCTTTCTTT,CSANRGQRGEAFF
TRBV28,.,TRBD1,16,TRBJ2-3,TGTGCCAGCAGTTCCTTGGGACAGAGCAGCACAGATACGCAGTATTTT,CASSSLGQSSTDTQYF
TRBV13,.,.,14,TRBJ2-1,TGTGCCAGCAGCTTAGGGGCGGGGAACAATGAGCAGTTCTTC,CASSLGAGNNEQFF
TRBV6-5,.,TRBD1,14,TRBJ1-2,TGTGCCAGCAGCCGGGACAGTTCTAACTATGGCTACACCTTC,CASSRDSSNYGYTF
TRBV5-6,.,.,12,TRBJ2-1,TGTGCCAGCTCCGACAGGTACAATGAGCAGTTCTTC,CASSDRYNEQFF
TRBV11-2,.,.,13,TRBJ1-1,TGTGCCAGCAGCTCCCCACAGGGTGTTGAAGCTTTCTTT,CASSSPQGVEAFF
TRBV29-1,.,.,13,TRBJ2-5,TGCAGCGTTCTGGGGCAGGGGGGTGAGACCCAGTACTTC,CSVLGQGGETQYF
TRBV20-1,few,.,11,TRBJ1-1,TGCAGCCACGAGCTGAACACTGAAGCTTTCTTT,CSHELNTEAFF
TRBV5-1,.,.,16,TRBJ2-7,TGCGCCAGCAGCCCGGGGGAGGGGGTTGGGTCCTACGAGCAGTACTTC,CASSPGEGVGSYEQYF
TRBV4-1,.,TRBD1,17,TRBJ2-1,TGCGCCAGCAGCCTAACCGACAGGGAAGATTCCTACAATGAGCAGTTCTTC,CASSLTDREDSYNEQFF
TRBV7-2,few,TRBD1,13,TRBJ2-7,TGTGCCAGCAGCTTAGGACAGGGTGGGGAGCAGTACTTC,CASSLGQGGEQYF
TRBV5-1,.,TRBD2,15,TRBJ2-1,TGCGCCAGCAGCTTGGCACTAGCGGACTTCAATGAGCAGTTCTTC,CASSLALADFNEQFF
TRBV6-5,.,TRBD2,15,TRBJ2-3,TGTGCCAGCAGCTTGGGTGGGGCGGGGGTTCATACGCAGTATTTT,CASSLGGAGVHTQYF
TRBV27,.,TRBD2,14,TRBJ2-5,TGTGCCAGCAGTCTGAGCGGGAGGCAGGAGACCCAGTACTTC,CASSLSGRQETQYF
TRBV4-1,.,.,17,TRBJ2-2,TGCGCCAGCAGCCCCACGAACCGGGGGAGGAACACCGGGGAGCTGTTTTTT,CASSPTNRGRNTGELFF
TRBV7-5,.,.,14,TRBJ2-7,TGTGTCAGAAGCCCGGACAGGGGTAAGTACGAGCAGTACTTC,CVRSPDRGKYEQYF
TRBV5-6,.,.,11,TRBJ1-1,TGTGCCAGCAGCTCTTACACTGAAGCTTTCTTT,CASSSYTEAFF
TRBV27,.,TRBD1,14,TRBJ1-6,TGTGCCAGCAATACGGGACAGAGTAATTCACCCCTCCACTTT,CASNTGQSNSPLHF
TRBV6-5,.,TRBD1,14,TRBJ2-7,TGTGCCAGCAGTCCCGGGACAGGGATTTACGAGCAGTACTTC,CASSPGTGIYEQYF
TRBV2,.,TRBD1,13,TRBJ2-1,TGTGCCAACCTTGACAGGGTAGACAATGAGCAGTTCTTC,CANLDRVDNEQFF
TRBV14,.,.,18,TRBJ2-2,TGTGCCAGCAGCCAAGGAGGGGGTACGGGACTATTCACCGGGGAGCTGTTTTTT,CASSQGGGTGLFTGELFF
TRBV2,few,TRBD1,15,TRBJ2-2,TGTGCCAGCACGTTGACAGGGTCGGCCACCGGGGAGCTGTTTTTT,CASTLTGSATGELFF
TRBV2,.,.,15,TRBJ2-5,TGTGCCAGCAGTGAAGGTTTTTTTAGGGGAGAGACCCAGTACTTC,CASSEGFFRGETQYF
TRBV6-5,.,.,13,TRBJ1-5,TGTGCCAGCAGGCAGGGAAGCAATCAGCCCCAGCATTTT,CASRQGSNQPQHF
TRBV6-1,.,.,15,TRBJ1-5,TGTGCCAGCAGTGAAGCGCTGACAGACTATCAGCCCCAGCATTTT,CASSEALTDYQPQHF
TRBV7-8,.,.,14,TRBJ2-2,TGTGCCAGCAGCCCCGAGGGGAACACCGGGGAGCTGTTTTTT,CASSPEGNTGELFF
TRBV7-9,.,.,16,TRBJ2-5,TGTGCCAGCAGGAAACCAGAGGGAAGGGCCAGGGAGACCCAGTACTTC,CASRKPEGRARETQYF
TRBV6-6,.,.,15,TRBJ2-7,TGTGCCAGCAGTTCCCTCGGACAGAGGACCTACGAGCAGTACTTC,CASSSLGQRTYEQYF
TRBV7-8,.,TRBD2,16,TRBJ2-3,TGTGCCAGCAGCCAGCGACTAGCGGGAGAGACAGATACGCAGTATTTT,CASSQRLAGETDTQYF
TRBV6-1,.,.,13,TRBJ1-5,TGTGCCAGCAGTGATGAGGCCAATCAGCCCCAGCATTTT,CASSDEANQPQHF
TRBV5-1,few,TRBD2,15,TRBJ2-1,TGCGCCAGCAGCTTCGGACTAGCGGGAGGGAATGAGCAGTTCTTC,CASSFGLAGGNEQFF
TRBV7-6,.,TRBD2,18,TRBJ2-3,TGTGCCAGCAGCTTATTGGGGACTAGCGGGAGGTCCCCAGATACGCAGTATTTT,CASSLLGTSGRSPDTQYF
TRBV28,.,TRBD2,17,TRBJ2-1,TGTGCCAGCAGTTGGAGTACGGGACTAGCGGAATACAATGAGCAGTTCTTC,CASSWSTGLAEYNEQFF
TRBV5-1,.,.,14,TRBJ1-1,TGCGCCAGCAGCCCCTGGGGGGGAGGCACTGAAGCTTTCTTT,CASSPWGGGTEAFF
TRBV5-6,.,.,11,TRBJ2-1,TGTGCCAGCAGCTTCTCCAATGAGCAGTTCTTC,CASSFSNEQFF